This record covers a single T cell receptor beta chain. Its antigen is currently unknown. The sample belongs to a study of response to subunit inactivated influenza vaccine. This CDR3 region has 12 residues. Deletions cut 1 base from V and 5 bases from J, with 8 bases between. CDR1 is GTSNPN and CDR2 is SVGIG in the germline V gene (reference sequence). Each CDR3 protein gets one entry after TCRdb re-called the RT-PCR reads with MiXCR. The data contain 630,000 or so distinct CDR3 sequences, 15% to 19% of them singletons. Notes on the study in general: Few new T cells, the authors suggested, are recruited by each seasonal influenza vaccination.

The receptor was derived from a man aged 50 or older who received an inactivated influenza vaccine. The rearrangement joins TRBV30 to TRBJ2-5; possible D gene TRBD2, 6 bases. The sample was PBMCs from blood, taken about 11 days after vaccination. The CDR3 nucleotides read TGTGCCTGGAGTGGGGCGGGGGAGACCCAGTACTTC. Protein sequence: CAWSGAGETQYF.